The rows below give T cell receptor beta chains drawn from one sample of a study of TIL therapy for anti-PD-1-resistant metastatic lung cancer. The assay was immunoSEQ multiplex PCR, and TCRdb's table has in-frame clones only and misses some. The sample lists under 70,000 clones, around 87% occurring once. The sequenced sample was blood, obtained at baseline. The receptor set was obtained from a person aged 25-80 years with non-small cell lung cancer. CDR3s leave out the opening cysteine and the closing phenylalanine or tryptophan.

v_gene	j_gene	CDR3aa
TRBV5-1	TRBJ1-2	ASSLAGSSNYGYT
TRBV5-1	TRBJ1-2	ASSQGQGNYGYT
TRBV28	TRBJ1-2	ASSLATTRGYT
TRBV19	TRBJ1-2	ASKGHYRQGLGYGYT
TRBV7-2	TRBJ2-1	ASSVGLWSSYNEQF
TRBV3-1/TRBV3-2	TRBJ2-7	ASSQVAGSEQY
TRBV19	TRBJ2-4	ASSREGRKNIQY
TRBV3-1/TRBV3-2	TRBJ1-1	ASSLSSGEVSL
TRBV30	TRBJ2-6	AWGRDRTDLPHSGANVLT
TRBV7-6	TRBJ1-1	ASSLVANTEAF
TRBV7-8	TRBJ2-7	ASSLEEVVYEQY
TRBV5-1	TRBJ1-4	ASSLLGQVGEWANEKLF
TRBV3-1/TRBV3-2	TRBJ2-3	ASSHGNTDTQY
TRBV5-1	TRBJ1-3	ASRDALPGRESGNTIY
TRBV7-8	TRBJ2-2	ASSLSAGVYPGELF
TRBV7-9	TRBJ2-1	ASSLGSLGLAGSYNEQF